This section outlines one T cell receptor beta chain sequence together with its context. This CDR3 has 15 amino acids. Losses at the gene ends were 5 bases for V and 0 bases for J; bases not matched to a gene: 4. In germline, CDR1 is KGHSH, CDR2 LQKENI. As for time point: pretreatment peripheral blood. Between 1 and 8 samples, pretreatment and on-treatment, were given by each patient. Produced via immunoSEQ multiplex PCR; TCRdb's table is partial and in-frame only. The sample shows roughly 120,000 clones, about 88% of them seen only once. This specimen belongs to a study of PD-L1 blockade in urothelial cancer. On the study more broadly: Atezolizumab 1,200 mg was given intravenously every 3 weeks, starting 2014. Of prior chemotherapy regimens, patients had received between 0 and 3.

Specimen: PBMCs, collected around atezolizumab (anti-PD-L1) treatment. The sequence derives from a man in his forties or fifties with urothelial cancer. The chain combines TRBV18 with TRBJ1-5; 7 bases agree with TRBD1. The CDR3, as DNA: TGTGCCAGCTCATCGGGACAGTATAGCAATCAGCCCCAGCATTTT. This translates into CASSSGQYSNQPQHF.